The clone carrying this TCR beta chain occurred once. Antigen: not known. This entry belongs to a study of T cells and Merkel cell carcinoma outcomes. Broader study findings: Reportedly, T-cell repertoire with density predicts Merkel cell carcinoma outcomes.

V was shortened by 2 bases and J by 0 bases, with 7 bases between the two germline ends. The CDR3 runs 14 residues. The V gene's germline CDR1 is SNHLY and CDR2 FYNNEI. The data were produced by immunoSEQ multiplex PCR, yet TCRdb's version contains in-frame clones alone and is incomplete. Altogether about 15,000 clones are present, roughly 92% being singletons, with the ten largest covering roughly 2%. The rearrangement joins TRBV2 to TRBJ1-1; no clear D. The sequence came from a human donor with Merkel cell carcinoma. Specimen: tumor tissue from Merkel cell carcinoma. CDR3 sequence (DNA): TGTGCCAGCAGTGAAACGGGGATGAACACTGAAGCTTTCTTT. Translating gives CASSETGMNTEAFF.